The 26 T cell receptor beta chains given below trace back to one sample, sequenced in a study of cytomegalovirus exposure and HLA in healthy donors. The PCR used 60 Vbeta and 13 Jbeta primers. The assay was immunoSEQ multiplex PCR, and TCRdb's table has in-frame clones only and misses some. Altogether roughly 98,000 clones are present, around 77% being singletons, with the ten largest covering roughly 3%. Sequencing was performed on PBMCs. The receptors come from a man between 40 and 49 years old in good health and CMV-seronegative.

The V call is TRBV10-1, the J call TRBJ1-2, with a possible D match to TRBD1 (6 bases). The CDR3 totals 16 residues. V was pared by 2 bases and J by 0 bases, with 13 bases between. Germline loops: CDR1 WNHNN, CDR2 SYGVQD (reference sequence). The CDR3 is CASSEIDRFSNYGYTF. CDR3 coding DNA: TGCGCCAGCAGTGAGATTGACAGGTTTTCTAACTATGGCTACACCTTC.

This clone was seen a handful of times. V is TRBV6-5 and J is TRBJ2-1; TRBD2 is a possible D gene (6 bases). Germline V gene lookup returns CDR1 MNHEY and CDR2 SVGAGI. Trimming took off 0 bases at V and 14 bases at J, with 8 bases between the two ends. The CDR3 covers 11 residues. Here the CDR3 reads CASSYSRREFF. The CDR3 DNA is TGTGCCAGCAGTTACTCGAGGAGGGAGTTCTTC.

The sample holds one count of this clone. The chain carries TRBV12-5 and TRBJ2-5; 8 bases are shared with TRBD1. The junction had 5 bases not matched to a gene; V was cut back by 1 base and J by 1 base. Germline lookup yields CDR1 LGHNT and CDR2 FRNRAP. The CDR3 length is 16 residues. CDR3 region: CASGLGQGIGQETQYF. The CDR3 DNA is TGTGCTAGTGGTTTGGGACAGGGGATAGGCCAAGAGACCCAGTACTTC.

This rearrangement joins TRBV20-1 to TRBJ2-4; D uncertain. The CDR3 covers 11 residues. Trimming took 3 bases from V and 8 from J, leaving 8 bases between them. The germline gives CDR1 DFQATT, CDR2 SNEGSKA (reference sequence). The CDR3 nucleotides are TGCAGTGCTAGTTCGGAGCACATTCAGTACTTC. It codes for CSASSEHIQYF.

In this sample, this clone turned up a few times. The chain is built from TRBV5-4 and TRBJ1-5; TRBD1 might be the D (6 bases). Germline CDR1 SGHNT, CDR2 YYREEE (reference sequence). CDR3 length: 16 residues. Trimming shortened V by 4 bases and J by 1 base, and 15 bases separated the two germline ends. The CDR3: CASSDRSEGSNQPQHF. CDR3 DNA: TGTGCCAGCAGCGACAGGTCCGAGGGAAGCAATCAGCCCCAGCATTTT. The full variable domain, completed using reference TRBV5-4 and TRBJ1-5, is ETGVTQSPTHLIKTRGQQVTLRCSSQSGHNTVSWYQQALGQGPQFIFQYYREEENGRGNFPPRFSGLQFPNYSSELNVNALELDDSALYLCASSDRSEGSNQPQHFGDGTRLSIL.

This sequence joins TRBV2 and TRBJ2-1; D is possibly TRBD1 (6 bases). Trimming left V 2 bases short and J 5 bases short, with 10 bases between. The CDR3 consists of 14 residues. Germline V gene lookup returns CDR1 SNHLY and CDR2 FYNNEI. Here the CDR3 reads CASSERGSNNEQFF. The CDR3, as DNA: TGTGCCAGCAGTGAAAGGGGGAGCAACAATGAGCAGTTCTTC.

This clone was detected only a few times. V gene TRBV6-6 combines with J gene TRBJ2-1; D uncertain. The CDR3 contains 13 residues. The germline V and J ends were trimmed by 5 bases and 5 bases, with 10 bases remaining between them. Germline V gene lookup returns CDR1 MNHNY and CDR2 SVGAGI (reference sequence). CDR3 nucleotide sequence: TGTGCCAGCAGTCCCGACACCCACAATGAGCAGTTCTTC. Protein sequence: CASSPDTHNEQFF.

The rearrangement joins TRBV10-1 to TRBJ1-4; TRBD1 matches at 8 bases. Germline-derived CDR1 and CDR2 are WNHNN and SYGVQD (reference sequence). Losses at the gene ends were 11 bases for V and 7 bases for J; bases not matched to a gene: 30. CDR3 length: 20 amino acids. Written as DNA, the CDR3 is TGCGCCGTTAAGAGGGGCCCAGCTGTCAGGGGGCTCCACTTTAGTGAAAAACTGTTTTTT. The encoded protein is CAVKRGPAVRGLHFSEKLFF.

The chain is built from TRBV30 and TRBJ1-1; D gene uncertain. Trimming took off 4 bases at V and 1 base at J, with 4 bases between the two ends. This CDR3 is 11 amino acids long. Germline loops: CDR1 GTSNPN, CDR2 SVGIG (reference sequence). Here the CDR3 DNA reads TGTGCCTGGAAGCAGAACACTGAAGCTTTCTTT. Protein product: CAWKQNTEAFF.

The chain recombines TRBV5-1 with TRBJ2-1, with 14 bases identical to TRBD2. This CDR3 is built from 14 residues. V was pared by 4 bases and J by 12 bases, with 6 bases of the junction left unmatched. CDR1 is SGHRS, CDR2 YFSETQ, per germline. CDR3 region: CASSPGLAGAVQFF. As DNA, the CDR3 is TGCGCCAGCAGCCCGGGACTAGCGGGAGCAGTGCAGTTCTTC.

The V gene is TRBV10-3, the J gene TRBJ1-2, with 9 positions matching TRBD1. The J segment lost 5 bases and the V segment lost 4 bases, leaving 5 bases of the junction unmatched. The CDR3 runs 14 residues. From germline, CDR1 is ENHRY and CDR2 SYGVKD. The CDR3 is CAISASDRGYGYTF. In nucleotides, the CDR3 is TGTGCCATCAGTGCATCGGACAGGGGTTATGGCTACACCTTC.

The chain couples TRBV7-2 to TRBJ2-1; 10 bases line up with TRBD2. This CDR3 comprises 17 residues. V trimming: 1 base; J trimming: 7 bases; junction bases outside the gene matches: 10. Germline CDR1 and CDR2: SGHTA and FQGNSA. The CDR3 protein is CASSLGASGSKVNEQFF. The DNA of the CDR3 is TGTGCCAGCAGCTTAGGGGCTAGCGGGAGTAAGGTGAATGAGCAGTTCTTC.

The CDR3 DNA follows: TGTGCCAGCAGCATTCAATCAGGGGTCGGGGAGCTGTTTTTT. Translated, it gives CASSIQSGVGELFF. The rearrangement joins TRBV11-2 to TRBJ2-2, with a possible D match to TRBD1 (6 bases). V was shortened by 5 bases and J by 7 bases, with 14 bases between the two germline ends. The germline CDR1 and CDR2 sequences are SGHAT and FQNNGV. The CDR3 runs to 14 residues.

The V and J genes are TRBV5-1 and TRBJ2-5, with 8 bases lining up with TRBD2. Per germline, CDR1 SGHRS and CDR2 YFSETQ. CDR3 size: 16 residues. The junction had 8 bases not matched to a gene; V was cut back by 0 bases and J by 4 bases. CDR3 sequence (DNA): TGCGCCAGCAGCTTGGTTGGTAGCGGGGTGGGAGAGACCCAGTACTTC. This codes for CASSLVGSGVGETQYF.

The rearrangement links TRBV11-2 to TRBJ2-7; D not certain. The CDR3 is made up of 14 amino acids. Germline lookup yields CDR1 SGHAT and CDR2 FQNNGV. V dropped 7 bases and J dropped 3 bases, with 16 bases sitting between them. The CDR3 spells CASTPSRVGYEQYF. The CDR3 DNA follows: TGTGCCAGCACCCCCTCCCGGGTAGGCTACGAGCAGTACTTC.

CDR3 residues: CARMDGGYEQYF. CDR3 in DNA: TGTGCCAGGATGGACGGGGGCTACGAGCAGTACTTC. The rearrangement links TRBV5-4 to TRBJ2-7, with D maybe TRBD2 (6 bases). This CDR3 has 12 amino acids. V lost 8 bases and J 3 bases, leaving 12 bases between the germline ends. The germline V gene has CDR1 SGHNT and CDR2 YYREEE (reference sequence).

This chain connects TRBV5-1 to TRBJ1-2; possible D gene TRBD1, 5 bases. V lost 2 bases and J lost 5, with 13 bases in between. Germline CDR1 is SGHRS and CDR2 is YFSETQ. The length of the CDR3 is 14 residues. The CDR3 region is CASSFSGPGYGYTF. In nucleotides, the CDR3 is TGCGCCAGCAGCTTCAGCGGGCCAGGGTATGGCTACACCTTC. The variable domain in full, with the rest retrieved from reference TRBV5-1 and TRBJ1-2, is KAGVTQTPRYLIKTRGQQVTLSCSPISGHRSVSWYQQTPGQGLQFLFEYFSETQRNKGNFPGRFSGRQFSNSRSEMNVSTLELGDSALYLCASSFSGPGYGYTFGSGTRLTVV.

This clone turned up a few times. V and J are TRBV5-1 and TRBJ1-1, with TRBD1 matching over 10 bases. V gave up 4 bases and J gave up 3 bases; unmatched junction bases: 9. CDR3 length: 16 residues. Germline V CDR1 and CDR2: SGHRS, YFSETQ. CDR3: CASSRSGTGAHTEAFF. The CDR3 DNA reads TGCGCCAGCAGCCGCAGTGGGACAGGGGCCCACACTGAAGCTTTCTTT.

There are a few counts of this clone. The chain couples TRBV28 to TRBJ2-3, with D possibly being TRBD1 (6 bases). Germline V gives CDR1 MDHEN, CDR2 SYDVKM. Trimming took 7 bases from V and 2 from J, leaving 16 bases between them. The CDR3 is 15 residues long. The CDR3 DNA reads TGTGCCAGCACCCGAGGACAGCTTATCACAGATACGCAGTATTTT. The encoded protein is CASTRGQLITDTQYF.

V gene TRBV30 combines with J gene TRBJ2-7, with a possible D match to TRBD2 (6 bases). Germline V lookup: CDR1 GTSNPN, CDR2 SVGIG (reference sequence). V shed 0 bases and J shed 7 bases, with 10 bases lying between them. CDR3 length: 12 residues. This chain's CDR3 is CAWSVLGGEQYF. In DNA, the CDR3 is TGTGCCTGGAGTGTACTGGGGGGTGAGCAGTACTTC.

This clone has a handful of counts. The V call is TRBV7-9, the J call TRBJ2-2, with TRBD1 matching 12 bases. CDR3 length: 15 residues. The V gene's germline CDR1 is SEHNR and CDR2 FQNEAQ (reference sequence). Trimming cost V 5 bases and J 6 bases; bases outside gene matches: 4. The CDR3 coding sequence is TGTGCCAGCAGCCGAGGGACAGGGGGCTCCGGGGAGCTGTTTTTT. Its translation: CASSRGTGGSGELFF.

This rearrangement joins TRBV10-3 to TRBJ2-7; 8 bases match TRBD2. Losses at the gene ends were 6 bases for V and 6 bases for J; bases not matched to a gene: 13. CDR3 length: 15 residues. CDR1 ENHRY and CDR2 SYGVKD come from the germline V gene. The CDR3 loop is CAIREGLADISEQYF. The CDR3 DNA sequence: TGTGCCATCAGAGAAGGACTAGCCGATATTAGCGAGCAGTACTTC.

The chain has TRBV7-9 and TRBJ1-2, with D maybe TRBD1 (5 bases). V dropped 4 bases and J dropped 3 bases, with 21 bases sitting between them. The CDR3 loop spans 17 amino acids. CDR1 SEHNR and CDR2 FQNEAQ come from the germline V gene (reference sequence). This chain's CDR3 is CASSSTQMSGAHYGYTF. The CDR3 nucleotides are TGTGCCAGCAGCTCCACACAGATGAGCGGGGCCCACTATGGCTACACCTTC.

This sequence joins TRBV7-8 and TRBJ2-2; D perhaps matches TRBD2 (7 bases). The germline V gene encodes CDR1 SGHVS and CDR2 FQNEAQ. This CDR3 is built from 18 residues. The V end was cut by 4 bases, the J end by 7 bases, with 25 bases between. As DNA, the CDR3 is TGTGCCAGCAGCTCTCATCACGACTCTCGAGGGGGGGGCGGGGAGCTGTTTTTT. Amino acids: CASSSHHDSRGGGGELFF.

The chain employs TRBV5-4 and TRBJ2-2; a weak D match, TRBD2 (6 bases). The V end was cut by 0 bases, the J end by 0 bases, with 9 bases between. CDR3 length: 16 amino acids. Germline-derived CDR1 and CDR2 are SGHNT and YYREEE (reference sequence). CDR3 sequence reads: CASSLEPGANTGELFF. Written as DNA, the CDR3 is TGTGCCAGCAGCTTGGAACCGGGAGCGAACACCGGGGAGCTGTTTTTT.

This clone occurred a few times. The chain carries TRBV10-1 and TRBJ1-1; no firm D call. The CDR3 is 11 amino acids. Germline V lookup: CDR1 WNHNN, CDR2 SYGVQD (reference sequence). V lost 6 bases to trimming and J lost 5 bases, with 7 bases between them. Here the CDR3 reads CASSRGTEAFF. The CDR3 DNA reads TGCGCCAGCAGCCGAGGGACTGAAGCTTTCTTT.